This T cell receptor (beta chain) derives from a study of CD8 T cells in ankylosing spondylitis. TCRdb independently ran MiXCR on the 5' RACE reads; one entry per CDR3 protein. The profile covers approximately 130,000 distinct CDR3 sequences, with about an eighth appearing a single time and roughly 4% taken by the ten largest. CDR1 and CDR2 (germline): WSHSY, SAAADI. This CDR3 has 12 residues. Trimming pared 3 bases from V and 12 bases from J, leaving 12 bases between. This clonotype was observed many times. The chain carries TRBV10-2 and TRBJ2-1, with a tentative D call TRBD2 (6 bases). Material: blood, either unsorted or a sorted T cell fraction (not recorded which). This sequence originates from a female donor with ankylosing spondylitis or in good health (not recorded which). CDR3 region: CASSDPGVRQFF. Written as DNA, the CDR3 is TGCGCCAGCAGTGACCCGGGAGTAAGGCAGTTCTTC.